Following are 25 T cell receptor beta chains from one sample sequenced in a study of CD4 T cells in relation to SARS-CoV-2 and coronaviruses. Before the COVID-19 pandemic, during about 2011-2019, CD4+ T cells were taken from unexposed donors. Isolation of CD4+ T cells took place after about 9 days in culture. These receptors have no known antigen. Using immunoSEQ multiplex PCR, the repertoire was profiled, and TCRdb retains in-frame clones only, with some absent. The data hold some 11,000 clones, with 70% to 85% observed a single time. The sample was CD4+ T cells from PBMCs, cultured in vitro. The receptors were gathered from a human donor in good health.

The rearrangement links TRBV6-2 or TRBV6-3 to TRBJ2-3; D is ambiguous. Germline lookup yields CDR1 MNHEY and CDR2 SVGEGT. Trimming removed 2 bases from V and 3 bases from J, with 3 bases in between. The CDR3 runs to 12 residues. The DNA of the CDR3 is TGTGCCAGCAGTTACAGGACAGATACGCAGTATTTT. Its protein product is CASSYRTDTQYF.

J is TRBJ2-7 and V is TRBV30; 7 nucleotides match TRBD1. Trimming cost V 5 bases and J 2 bases; bases outside gene matches: 3. The CDR3 runs 12 residues. From germline, CDR1 is GTSNPN and CDR2 SVGIG (reference sequence). The CDR3 coding sequence is TGTGCCTGGGAACAGGGGACCTACGAGCAGTACTTC. Translated: CAWEQGTYEQYF.

The CDR3 DNA sequence: TGCAGCGTCCGACAGGGGGGCTACGAGCAGTACTTC. This codes for CSVRQGGYEQYF. This rearrangement joins TRBV29-1 to TRBJ2-7; 9 bases match TRBD1. This CDR3 has 12 residues. V was pared by 6 bases and J by 3 bases, with 3 bases of the junction left unmatched. Germline CDR1 SQVTM, CDR2 ANQGSEA.

The CDR3, as DNA: TGCACCAGCAGCTTAATGTATAGTCGGGGAGCTTGTAGAGAGACCCAGTACTTC. Protein product: CTSSLMYSRGACRETQYF. The J gene is TRBJ2-5, the V gene TRBV1; the table's TRBD2 call for D was not verified on the DNA. TRBV1 is tagged as a pseudogene. The CDR3 length is 18 residues.

The chain couples TRBV19 to TRBJ1-2, with 8 nucleotides matching TRBD1. Trimming at V came to 4 bases and at J to 8 bases, leaving 15 bases not matched to a gene. Germline-derived CDR1 and CDR2 are LNHDA and SQIVND (reference sequence). This CDR3 spans 16 amino acids. The CDR3 here is CASSTHSSDRAYGYTF. The CDR3 coding sequence is TGTGCCAGTAGTACCCACTCCTCGGACAGGGCCTACGGCTACACCTTC.

The J gene is TRBJ1-2, the V gene TRBV5-5; 11 bases match TRBD1. After removal of 3 bases from V and 4 bases from J, the junction contained 8 bases not matched to a gene. Germline CDR1 is SGHKS and CDR2 is YYEKEE (reference sequence). The CDR3 has 16 residues. The CDR3 DNA reads TGTGCCAGCAGCTGGGGACAGGGGGGCGAGGTCTATGGCTACACCTTC. Translating it yields CASSWGQGGEVYGYTF.

The genes are TRBV7-9 and TRBJ2-3, with a possible D match to TRBD2 (6 bases). Trimming removed 5 bases from V and 1 base from J, with 16 bases in between. The CDR3 is made up of 16 amino acids. Germline values: CDR1 SEHNR, CDR2 FQNEAQ (reference sequence). CDR3 sequence: CASSPWGRIGTDTQYF. CDR3 in DNA: TGTGCCAGCAGCCCTTGGGGGAGGATTGGCACAGATACGCAGTATTTT.

The chain recombines TRBV9 with TRBJ1-2; D is possibly TRBD1 (6 bases). CDR3 length equals 13 residues. CDR1 and CDR2 (germline): SGDLS, YYNGEE. Trimming removed 3 bases from V and 5 bases from J, with 11 bases in between. The CDR3 DNA reads as TGTGCCAGCAGCGAGCGGGACATGTATGGCTACACCTTC. The encoded protein is CASSERDMYGYTF.

The V call is TRBV30, the J call TRBJ2-2; 7 bases line up with TRBD1. Germline V CDR1 and CDR2: GTSNPN, SVGIG (reference sequence). V lost 8 bases to trimming and J lost 2 bases; unmatched junction nucleotides: 14. The CDR3 loop spans 16 amino acids. The DNA of the CDR3 is TGTGCCCGGATGAGAGGGGGCGCGCTAAACACCGGGGAGCTGTTTTTT. It specifies CARMRGGALNTGELFF.

There are a few counts of this clone. This chain links TRBV2 with TRBJ2-7; 8 positions agree with TRBD1. V shed 7 bases, J shed 4 bases, and the junction held 9 bases outside the gene matches. This CDR3 region has 14 residues. CDR1 and CDR2 from the germline V gene are SNHLY and FYNNEI. CDR3 bases: TGTGCCAGCACCGGACAGGGACACGTTTACGAGCAGTACTTC. The encoded protein is CASTGQGHVYEQYF.

The V gene is TRBV9, the J gene TRBJ2-5; the D gene is possibly TRBD2 (6 bases). Per germline, CDR1 SGDLS and CDR2 YYNGEE. Trimming removed 4 bases at V and 2 bases at J, with 15 bases between. The CDR3 consists of 15 residues. CDR3 bases: TGTGCCAGCAGCCTCCCCCTGGGGGGTCAAGAGACCCAGTACTTC. It translates to CASSLPLGGQETQYF. Together with reference TRBV9 and TRBJ2-5, the CDR3 gives the full variable domain: DSGVTQTPKHLITATGQRVTLRCSPRSGDLSVYWYQQSLDQGLQFLIQYYNGEERAKGNILERFSAQQFPDLHSELNLSSLELGDSALYFCASSLPLGGQETQYFGPGTRLLVL.

V and J are TRBV7-6 and TRBJ2-1; D is uncertain. V was cut by 4 bases and J by 7 bases, with 8 bases left in between. The length of the CDR3 is 12 residues. CDR1 is SGHVS, CDR2 FNYEAQ, per germline. This CDR3 reads CASSSARNEQFF. The CDR3 coding sequence is TGTGCCAGCAGCTCCGCCCGAAATGAGCAGTTCTTC.

The V gene is TRBV9, the J gene TRBJ2-1; D is perhaps TRBD1 (6 bases). Trimming shortened V by 1 base and J by 12 bases, and 17 bases separated the two germline ends. The germline V gene has CDR1 SGDLS and CDR2 YYNGEE. This CDR3 has 14 amino acids. The CDR3 DNA reads as TGTGCCAGCAGCGTAAGGGGACAATCCTTGAGGCAGTTCTTC. It encodes CASSVRGQSLRQFF.

Only one count was recorded for this clone. This chain joins TRBV5-3 and TRBJ1-2, with 10 positions matching TRBD1. TRBV5-3 is designated an ORF whose function remains uncertain. The J segment lost 7 bases and the V segment lost 1 base, leaving 7 bases of the junction unmatched. The CDR3 is made up of 15 amino acids. The CDR3 sequence is CARSLLGQGLGGYTF. CDR3 sequence (DNA): TGTGCCAGAAGCTTGTTGGGACAGGGGTTAGGTGGCTACACCTTC.

This clone has a single count. The chain recombines TRBV10-2 with TRBJ2-1; D uncertain. The CDR3 consists of 14 residues. Trimming shortened V by 1 base and J by 5 bases, and 9 bases separated the two germline ends. CDR1 WSHSY and CDR2 SAAADI come from the germline V gene. CDR3 bases: TGCGCCAGCAGTGAGTACTACAAAGACAATGAGCAGTTCTTC. As protein: CASSEYYKDNEQFF.

The chain recombines TRBV6-2 or TRBV6-3 with TRBJ1-5; tentatively, D is TRBD1 (6 bases). CDR1 and CDR2 from the germline V gene are MNHEY and SVGEGT. Trimming stripped 5 bases from V and 6 bases from J, with 17 bases between. This CDR3 has 15 amino acids. CDR3 sequence: CASSTTGTGIQPQHF. The CDR3 DNA reads as TGTGCCAGCAGTACCACAGGGACGGGAATTCAGCCCCAGCATTTT.

The J gene is TRBJ2-5, the V gene TRBV2; TRBD2 matches at 9 bases. This CDR3 contains 13 residues. V lost 9 bases, J lost 5 bases, and 7 bases stayed unmatched. Looked up from germline, CDR1 is SNHLY and CDR2 is FYNNEI. CDR3 DNA sequence: TGTGCCAGTTTGGCGGGGGGGAAGGAGACCCAGTACTTC. Protein sequence: CASLAGGKETQYF.

This chain joins TRBV7-2 and TRBJ2-4; tentative D call: TRBD2 (5 bases). The CDR3 totals 14 residues. Looked up from germline, CDR1 is SGHTA and CDR2 is FQGNSA. V lost 5 bases and J 7 bases, leaving 15 bases between the germline ends. The CDR3 DNA sequence: TGTGCCAGCAGCCCCGGCGGGCTTCCGAACATTCAGTACTTC. Translation gives CASSPGGLPNIQYF.

The gene calls are TRBV6-6 and TRBJ2-1; perhaps TRBD2 as D (5 bases). The germline V gene encodes CDR1 MNHNY and CDR2 SVGAGI (reference sequence). V lost 8 bases and J lost 0, with 8 bases in between. CDR3 size: 13 residues. CDR3 region: CASGETSYNEQFF. DNA of the CDR3: TGTGCCAGCGGGGAGACCTCCTACAATGAGCAGTTCTTC.

The rearrangement links TRBV2 to TRBJ2-7; TRBD2 aligns across 7 bases. The CDR3 extends over 13 amino acids. V was pared by 6 bases and J by 5 bases, with 7 bases of the junction left unmatched. The V gene's germline CDR1 is SNHLY and CDR2 FYNNEI. The CDR3 is CASRRLAGDEQYF. Here the CDR3 DNA reads TGTGCCAGCAGACGACTAGCCGGCGACGAGCAGTACTTC.

A single count supports this clone. The gene calls are TRBV18 and TRBJ2-3; no clear D. Germline values: CDR1 KGHSH, CDR2 LQKENI. The CDR3 runs to 14 residues. V lost 2 bases and J lost 7, with 13 bases in between. Here the CDR3 DNA reads TGTGCCAGCTCACCAGGGCAGCTGGAGCATACGCAGTATTTT. This gives the protein CASSPGQLEHTQYF.

A few counts support this clone. The V gene is TRBV7-9, the J gene TRBJ1-3; D call uncertain. V gave up 5 bases and J gave up 2 bases, with 10 bases separating them. CDR1 is SEHNR, CDR2 FQNEAQ, per germline (reference sequence). This CDR3 has 14 amino acids. In DNA form, the CDR3 reads TGTGCCAGCAGCCGAGACCGCCCTGGAAACACCATATATTTT. Encoded protein: CASSRDRPGNTIYF.

The rearrangement joins TRBV7-2 to TRBJ1-2; 7 bases align to TRBD1. CDR3 size: 15 residues. With V trimmed by 5 bases and J by 0 bases, 6 bases remained unmatched. Germline V CDR1 and CDR2: SGHTA, FQGNSA. CDR3 in amino acids: CASSTRQGANYGYTF. As DNA, the CDR3 is TGTGCCAGCAGCACCCGACAGGGAGCTAACTATGGCTACACCTTC.

This clone was picked up a small number of times. The V call is TRBV27, the J call TRBJ1-5, with no clear D. Deletions cut 5 bases from V and 0 bases from J, with 11 bases between. The length of the CDR3 is 15 residues. The germline gives CDR1 MNHEY, CDR2 SMNVEV (reference sequence). CDR3 sequence: CASSPSRVSNQPQHF. In DNA, the CDR3 is TGTGCCAGCAGTCCATCGCGGGTTAGCAATCAGCCCCAGCATTTT.

The V call is TRBV19, the J call TRBJ2-5; 7 bases match TRBD1. Germline CDR1 is LNHDA and CDR2 is SQIVND (reference sequence). The V segment lost 1 base and the J segment 2 bases; nucleotides outside the gene matches: 4. The CDR3 sequence is 15 residues long. The CDR3 reads CASSIGTGAQETQYF. CDR3 bases: TGTGCCAGTAGTATAGGAACAGGGGCTCAAGAGACCCAGTACTTC. Using reference TRBV19 and TRBJ2-5 for the parts outside the CDR3, the full variable domain is DGGITQSPKYLFRKEGQNVTLSCEQNLNHDAMYWYRQDPGQGLRLIYYSQIVNDFQKGDIAEGYSVSREKKESFPLTVTSAQKNPTAFYLCASSIGTGAQETQYFGPGTRLLVL.